This TCR beta chain was sequenced for a study of blood T cell repertoires in COVID-19. Study as a whole: Samples of COVID-19 (acute and convalescent) were obtained from the United States, Italy and Spain. Sources were T cells, B-cell-depleted T cells, or PBMCs; the material itself was cDNA or gDNA.

Some clones are missing from TCRdb's copy, which holds only in-frame ones; the method was immunoSEQ multiplex PCR. The sample contains roughly 400,000 clones, 90% to 95% of which appear only once. Germline V CDR1 and CDR2: LGHDT, YNNKEL (reference sequence). This CDR3 has 15 residues. V lost 3 bases to trimming and J lost 1 base, with 12 bases between them. V and J are TRBV3-1 (or the pseudogene TRBV3-2) and TRBJ1-2; TRBD1 might be the D (5 bases). The receptor comes from a woman between 40 and 55 years old who had been exposed to COVID-19. Sequencing input: PBMCs or T cells enriched from blood (not recorded which). The DNA of the CDR3 is TGTGCCAGCAGCCAGAGGACATCTAATAACTATGGCTACACCTTC. Encoded protein: CASSQRTSNNYGYTF.